Listed below are T cell receptor beta chains from one sample, sequenced in a study of blood T cell repertoires in COVID-19. Assay: immunoSEQ multiplex PCR; the TCRdb copy retains only in-frame clones and omits some. Here the sample spans 65,000 to 70,000 clones, nearly 80% being singletons. Specimen: peripheral blood. Every receptor here comes from a human donor in a cohort sampled during active COVID-19. The CDR3 runs from the conserved cysteine through the conserved F or W. D genes are given only for firm matches. For some rows the clone size is stated as once, few or many, or as a class when expanded; others skip it.

d_call,v_call,j_call,clone_size,cdr3_aa,cdr3_nt
NA,TRBV28,TRBJ2-5,NA,CATSQGQRTQYF,TGTGCCACCTCCCAGGGGCAACGTACCCAGTACTTC
NA,TRBV5-1,TRBJ2-1,many,CASSLNPGVGPAMNNEQFF,TGCGCCAGCAGCTTGAATCCGGGAGTGGGGCCGGCTATGAACAATGAGCAGTTCTTC
NA,TRBV15,TRBJ2-3,NA,CATDAGFTDTQYF,TGTGCCACCGACGCGGGGTTCACAGATACGCAGTATTTT
TRBD2,TRBV30,TRBJ2-2,NA,CAWTHPGLAGGNTGELFF,TGTGCCTGGACACACCCGGGACTAGCGGGGGGCAACACCGGGGAGCTGTTTTTT
NA,TRBV18,TRBJ2-2,NA,CASSGSAGELFF,TGTGCCAGCTCAGGGAGCGCCGGGGAGCTGTTTTTT
NA,TRBV3-1/TRBV3-2,TRBJ2-4,NA,CASSVNYPICKQRKNIQYF,TGTGCCAGCAGCGTGAACTATCCCATTTGCAAACAAAGAAAAAACATTCAGTACTTC
TRBD1,TRBV29-1,TRBJ2-7,NA,CSVEGTGAYEQYF,TGCAGCGTTGAAGGGACAGGGGCCTACGAGCAGTACTTC
NA,TRBV7-2,TRBJ1-5,NA,CASSSGGYSNQPQHF,TGTGCCAGCAGCTCCGGCGGTTATAGCAATCAGCCCCAGCATTTT
TRBD1,TRBV4-1,TRBJ2-3,NA,CASSRDRGSDTQYF,TGCGCCAGCAGCCGTGACAGGGGTTCAGATACGCAGTATTTT
NA,TRBV6-5,TRBJ1-2,NA,CASRVTQAPNYGYTF,TGTGCCAGCAGGGTAACCCAGGCACCTAACTATGGCTACACCTTC
TRBD2,TRBV27,TRBJ2-7,NA,CASSLRREGRGEQYF,TGTGCCAGCAGTTTACGGCGGGAGGGCCGGGGGGAGCAGTACTTC
TRBD1,TRBV27,TRBJ1-6,once,CASSDRGLNSPLHF,TGTGCCAGCAGCGACAGGGGGCTCAATTCACCCCTCCACTTT
TRBD2,TRBV28,TRBJ2-5,NA,CASRRSGGATETQYF,TGTGCCAGCAGGCGCAGCGGGGGAGCAACAGAGACCCAGTACTTC
NA,TRBV7-6,TRBJ2-5,NA,CASSPHSLRGGRQETQYF,TGTGCCAGCAGCCCCCACTCCCTACGCGGGGGCCGCCAAGAGACCCAGTACTTC
NA,TRBV9,TRBJ1-2,NA,CASSSTGNYGYTF,TGTGCCAGCAGCTCTACAGGGAACTATGGCTACACCTTC
TRBD2,TRBV10-2,TRBJ2-7,NA,CATRTSGLDEQYF,TGCGCCACCCGGACTAGCGGGCTCGACGAGCAGTACTTC
TRBD1,TRBV19,TRBJ1-1,NA,CASRRGQGTEAFF,TGTGCCAGTAGAAGGGGGCAGGGCACTGAAGCTTTCTTT